This passage covers 11 T cell receptor beta chains from one sample sequenced in a study of blood T cell repertoires in COVID-19 (dated by TCRdb to 2019 to 2021). The library was made by the immunoSEQ multiplex PCR assay. What TCRdb holds here is the immuneACCESS table cut down to in-frame rearrangements. Part of the clones is not present; checked against another copy, under half of the missing clones reflect an unresolved V gene, and the others are unexplained. Present in this sample are some 180,000 clones, 80% to 90% of which were seen just once. Of the sample, roughly a fifth is held by the ten largest clones. Material: peripheral blood. All receptors come from a woman in her 70s who had recovered from COVID-19.

The chain links TRBV11-3 to TRBJ2-3, with D maybe TRBD2 (5 bases). The germline CDR1 and CDR2 sequences are SGHNT and YENEEA. V was cut by 5 bases and J by 5 bases, with 14 bases left in between. The CDR3 spans 14 residues. The CDR3 protein is CASSLRSRGDTQYF. CDR3 in DNA: TGTGCCAGCAGCCTCAGATCTCGGGGAGATACGCAGTATTTT.

This sequence joins TRBV4-3 and TRBJ2-2, with 11 bases aligning to TRBD2. The germline V gene encodes CDR1 LGHNA and CDR2 YSLEER. The CDR3 has 16 amino acids. J was trimmed by 6 bases and V by 4 bases; bases with no gene match: 7. CDR3 nucleotide sequence: TGCGCCAGCAGCCCCCTTGTAGCGGGAGGGGCCGGGGAGCTGTTTTTT. It is translated as CASSPLVAGGAGELFF.

The chain employs TRBV7-9 and TRBJ1-2; 8 bases are a match to TRBD1. Germline V gives CDR1 SEHNR, CDR2 FQNEAQ (reference sequence). J was trimmed by 2 bases and V by 4 bases; bases with no gene match: 6. This CDR3 is 15 amino acids long. The CDR3 DNA reads as TGTGCCAGCAGCTCGCCCCGGGACAGGAACTATGGCTACACCTTC. Protein: CASSSPRDRNYGYTF.

The table lists this clone with a count of one. V gene TRBV13 combines with J gene TRBJ2-5, with 9 bases aligning to TRBD2. Germline-derived CDR1 and CDR2 are PRHDT and FYEKMQ (reference sequence). Trimming cost V 5 bases and J 4 bases; bases outside gene matches: 8. This CDR3 comprises 15 residues. In DNA, the CDR3 is TGTGCCAGCAGCCCAGGACTAGCGTGGGGAGAGACCCAGTACTTC. The encoded protein is CASSPGLAWGETQYF.

The genes are TRBV19 and TRBJ2-1; tentative D call: TRBD2 (7 bases). The CDR3 extends over 14 amino acids. V was shortened by 3 bases and J by 8 bases, with 14 bases between the two germline ends. Germline-derived CDR1 and CDR2 are LNHDA and SQIVND (reference sequence). The DNA for the CDR3 is TGTGCCAGTAGTATGGGGGGGCAGCGCCATGAGCAGTTCTTC. It specifies CASSMGGQRHEQFF. Complete variable domain (other parts from reference TRBV19 and TRBJ2-1): DGGITQSPKYLFRKEGQNVTLSCEQNLNHDAMYWYRQDPGQGLRLIYYSQIVNDFQKGDIAEGYSVSREKKESFPLTVTSAQKNPTAFYLCASSMGGQRHEQFFGPGTRLTVL.

This clone was counted between two and nine times. V and J are TRBV12-3 or TRBV12-4 and TRBJ1-6; tentative D call: TRBD1 (5 bases). Trimming took 8 bases from V and 14 from J, leaving 13 bases between them. The CDR3 loop spans 11 amino acids. The CDR3 loop reads CASGTPSALHF. As DNA, the CDR3 is TGTGCCAGCGGGACTCCTAGCGCCCTCCACTTT.

The V gene is TRBV14, the J gene TRBJ2-5, with a possible D match to TRBD2 (5 bases). The germline gives CDR1 SGHDN, CDR2 FVKESK. Deletions cut 4 bases from V and 5 bases from J, with 11 bases between. The CDR3 loop spans 13 amino acids. The CDR3 region has the DNA TGTGCCAGCAGCCTCCCGGGCGGGGAGACCCAGTACTTC. It is translated as CASSLPGGETQYF.

The CDR3 bases are TGTGCCAGCAGCCACAGGACACCTGGCGGGACCCAGTACTTC. Translating it yields CASSHRTPGGTQYF. This chain uses TRBV3-1 (or the pseudogene TRBV3-2) with TRBJ2-5, with D possibly matching TRBD1 (5 bases). CDR1 is LGHDT, CDR2 YNNKEL, per germline (reference sequence). CDR3 length: 14 amino acids. The V and J ends lost 3 bases and 7 bases respectively, with 15 bases between them.

The chain recombines TRBV6-5 with TRBJ1-3, with 10 bases matching TRBD1. This CDR3 spans 13 amino acids. Germline-derived CDR1 and CDR2 are MNHEY and SVGAGI. The V segment lost 7 bases and the J segment 7 bases; nucleotides outside the gene matches: 4. CDR3 residues: CASMTGGWNTIYF. The CDR3, as DNA: TGTGCCAGCATGACAGGGGGCTGGAACACCATATATTTT.

The CDR3 reads CASSLELAGAYEQYF. The CDR3 bases are TGCGCCAGCAGCTTGGAGCTAGCGGGGGCCTACGAGCAGTACTTC. This chain links TRBV5-1 with TRBJ2-7; TRBD2 agrees at 10 bases. Germline V gives CDR1 SGHRS, CDR2 YFSETQ. The CDR3 extends over 15 amino acids. Trimming cost V 0 bases and J 2 bases; bases outside gene matches: 2.

CDR3 sequence (DNA): TGTGCCAGCAGTTCCAGACAGGTAACTGAAGCTTTCTTT. This gives the protein CASSSRQVTEAFF. The J gene is TRBJ1-1, the V gene TRBV27, with TRBD1 as a possible D gene (6 bases). V lost 4 bases and J lost 5, with 11 bases in between. Germline V lookup: CDR1 MNHEY, CDR2 SMNVEV (reference sequence). The CDR3 length is 13 residues.